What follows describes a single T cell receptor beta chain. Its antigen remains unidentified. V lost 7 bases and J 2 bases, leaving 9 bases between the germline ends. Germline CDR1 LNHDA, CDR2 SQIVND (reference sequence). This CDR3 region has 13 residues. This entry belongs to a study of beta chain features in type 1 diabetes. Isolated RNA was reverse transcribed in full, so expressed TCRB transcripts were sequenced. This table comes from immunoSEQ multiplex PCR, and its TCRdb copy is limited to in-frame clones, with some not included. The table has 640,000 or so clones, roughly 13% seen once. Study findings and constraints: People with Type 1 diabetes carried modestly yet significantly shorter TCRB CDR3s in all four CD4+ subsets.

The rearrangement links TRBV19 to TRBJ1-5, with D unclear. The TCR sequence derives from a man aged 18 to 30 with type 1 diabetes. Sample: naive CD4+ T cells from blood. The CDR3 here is CASKDRGNQPQHF. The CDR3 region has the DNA TGTGCCAGTAAGGATAGAGGCAATCAGCCCCAGCATTTT.